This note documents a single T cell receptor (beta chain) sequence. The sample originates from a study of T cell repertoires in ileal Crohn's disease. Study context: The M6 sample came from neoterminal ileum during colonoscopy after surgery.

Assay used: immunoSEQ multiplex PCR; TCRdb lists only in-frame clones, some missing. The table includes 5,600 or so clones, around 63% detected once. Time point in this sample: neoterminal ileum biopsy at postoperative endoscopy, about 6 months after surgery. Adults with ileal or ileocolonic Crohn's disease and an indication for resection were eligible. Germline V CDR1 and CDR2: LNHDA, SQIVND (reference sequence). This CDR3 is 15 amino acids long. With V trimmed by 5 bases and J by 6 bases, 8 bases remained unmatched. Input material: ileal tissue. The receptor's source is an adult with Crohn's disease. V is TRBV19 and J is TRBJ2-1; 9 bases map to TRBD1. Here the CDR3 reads CASSLLQGAANEQFF. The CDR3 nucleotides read TGTGCCAGTAGTCTATTACAGGGGGCGGCCAATGAGCAGTTCTTC.